The rows below give T cell receptor beta chains drawn from one sample of a study of blood T cell repertoires in COVID-19. Clones were read by immunoSEQ multiplex PCR, and TCRdb kept only the in-frame ones, dropping some. The sample has 65,000 to 75,000 clones, 75% to 90% seen once. Sequencing was performed on peripheral blood. The receptor source for this set is a woman aged 45 to 65 with active COVID-19. Each CDR3 is given with its conserved first and last residue. The D gene is left open where the match is weak. Some rows have no size entry. The others give once, few or many, or a class for an expanded clone.

j_gene: TRBJ1-2; d_gene: NA; v_gene: TRBV9; abundance: NA; CDR3aa: CASSVGLGANYGYTF; CDR3nt: TGTGCCAGCAGCGTAGGGTTAGGGGCCAACTATGGCTACACCTTC
j_gene: TRBJ1-1; d_gene: TRBD1; v_gene: TRBV24-1; abundance: NA; CDR3aa: CATSDSRQGDTEAFF; CDR3nt: TGTGCCACCAGTGATAGTCGACAGGGTGACACTGAAGCTTTCTTT
j_gene: TRBJ1-5; d_gene: NA; v_gene: TRBV12-3/TRBV12-4; abundance: NA; CDR3aa: CASSLGGSRHF; CDR3nt: TGTGCCAGCAGTTTAGGTGGTAGTCGGCATTTT
j_gene: TRBJ2-1; d_gene: NA; v_gene: TRBV19; abundance: NA; CDR3aa: CASKEDGTYNEQFF; CDR3nt: TGTGCCAGTAAGGAGGACGGAACCTACAATGAGCAGTTCTTC
j_gene: TRBJ2-1; d_gene: TRBD1; v_gene: TRBV19; abundance: NA; CDR3aa: CASRRQGAYNEQFF; CDR3nt: TGTGCCAGTAGAAGACAGGGAGCCTACAATGAGCAGTTCTTC
j_gene: TRBJ2-6; d_gene: NA; v_gene: TRBV7-9; abundance: NA; CDR3aa: CASSLGRDSGANVLTF; CDR3nt: TGTGCCAGCAGCTTAGGACGGGACTCCGGGGCCAACGTCCTGACTTTC
j_gene: TRBJ1-2; d_gene: TRBD1; v_gene: TRBV6-5; abundance: NA; CDR3aa: CAARQGELANYGYTF; CDR3nt: TGTGCCGCCCGACAGGGGGAATTGGCCAACTATGGCTACACCTTC
j_gene: TRBJ2-7; d_gene: TRBD1; v_gene: TRBV10-3; abundance: few; CDR3aa: CAVGTAFYEQYF; CDR3nt: TGTGCCGTCGGGACAGCCTTCTACGAGCAGTACTTC
j_gene: TRBJ2-5; d_gene: NA; v_gene: TRBV28; abundance: once; CDR3aa: CATRGGGGLETQYF; CDR3nt: TGTGCCACACGTGGGGGAGGGGGGCTAGAGACCCAGTACTTC
j_gene: TRBJ2-7; d_gene: NA; v_gene: TRBV5-8; abundance: NA; CDR3aa: CASSLERGPYEQYF; CDR3nt: TGTGCCAGCAGCTTAGAAAGGGGTCCGTACGAGCAGTACTTC
j_gene: TRBJ1-6; d_gene: NA; v_gene: TRBV18; abundance: few; CDR3aa: CASSRSGNGNSPLHF; CDR3nt: TGTGCCAGCTCACGTTCGGGGAACGGGAATTCACCCCTCCACTTT
j_gene: TRBJ2-7; d_gene: TRBD2; v_gene: TRBV28; abundance: NA; CDR3aa: CASRKAGDYYEQYF; CDR3nt: TGTGCCAGCAGAAAAGCGGGAGACTACTACGAGCAGTACTTC
j_gene: TRBJ1-5; d_gene: NA; v_gene: TRBV2; abundance: few; CDR3aa: CASSVGRNQPQHF; CDR3nt: TGTGCCAGCAGTGTGGGGCGGAATCAGCCCCAGCATTTT
j_gene: TRBJ1-5; d_gene: NA; v_gene: TRBV6-6; abundance: NA; CDR3aa: CASSPRDIRLALSNQPQHF; CDR3nt: TGTGCCAGCAGTCCCCGGGACATCAGGTTGGCCTTAAGCAATCAGCCCCAGCATTTT
j_gene: TRBJ2-7; d_gene: NA; v_gene: TRBV10-3; abundance: NA; CDR3aa: CAGGRDGRYEQYF; CDR3nt: TGTGCCGGGGGCAGGGACGGCCGGTACGAGCAGTACTTC
j_gene: TRBJ2-1; d_gene: TRBD2; v_gene: TRBV23-1; abundance: few; CDR3aa: CALVPLAGGPHEQFF; CDR3nt: TGCGCCCTCGTCCCCCTAGCGGGAGGGCCCCATGAGCAGTTCTTC
j_gene: TRBJ2-7; d_gene: NA; v_gene: TRBV11-2; abundance: NA; CDR3aa: CASSLDQGWYEQYF; CDR3nt: TGTGCCAGCAGCTTAGACCAGGGGTGGTACGAGCAGTACTTC
j_gene: TRBJ2-1; d_gene: NA; v_gene: TRBV5-1; abundance: NA; CDR3aa: CASSLEGEGLNEQFF; CDR3nt: TGCGCCAGCAGCTTGGAGGGGGAGGGCCTTAATGAGCAGTTCTTC
j_gene: TRBJ2-5; d_gene: TRBD1; v_gene: TRBV28; abundance: NA; CDR3aa: CASTTDRVRGTQYF; CDR3nt: TGTGCCAGCACTACGGACAGGGTGAGAGGGACCCAGTACTTC
j_gene: TRBJ2-4; d_gene: NA; v_gene: TRBV3-1/TRBV3-2; abundance: NA; CDR3aa: CASSQDFLAGSKNIQYF; CDR3nt: TGTGCCAGCAGCCAAGATTTTTTGGCAGGGTCCAAAAACATTCAGTACTTC
j_gene: TRBJ2-1; d_gene: TRBD2; v_gene: TRBV28; abundance: NA; CDR3aa: CASSSATSGSSNEQFF; CDR3nt: TGTGCCAGCAGTTCGGCGACTAGCGGGAGCTCCAATGAGCAGTTCTTC
j_gene: TRBJ2-1; d_gene: TRBD2; v_gene: TRBV7-3; abundance: NA; CDR3aa: CATATSGDNNEQFF; CDR3nt: TGTGCCACCGCGACTAGCGGGGACAACAATGAGCAGTTCTTC
j_gene: TRBJ2-7; d_gene: TRBD1; v_gene: TRBV3-1/TRBV3-2; abundance: NA; CDR3aa: CASSQLFRGSISYEQYF; CDR3nt: TGTGCCAGCAGCCAATTGTTCAGGGGGTCTATCTCCTACGAGCAGTACTTC
j_gene: TRBJ2-4; d_gene: NA; v_gene: TRBV10-3; abundance: NA; CDR3aa: CAINQRVPTGPPKYLAKNIQYF; CDR3nt: TGTGCCATCAATCAAAGAGTCCCAACAGGTCCACCCAAGTACCTAGCCAAAAACATTCAGTACTTC
j_gene: TRBJ2-4; d_gene: NA; v_gene: TRBV7-9; abundance: NA; CDR3aa: CASSPGGPLAKNIQYF; CDR3nt: TGTGCCAGCAGCCCAGGGGGGCCATTGGCAAAAAACATTCAGTACTTC
j_gene: TRBJ2-3; d_gene: NA; v_gene: TRBV10-3; abundance: NA; CDR3aa: CAIGGPRGAIRAEGADTQYF; CDR3nt: TGTGCCATCGGGGGACCCCGGGGAGCTATTCGGGCCGAGGGGGCAGATACGCAGTATTTT
j_gene: TRBJ2-5; d_gene: NA; v_gene: TRBV28; abundance: NA; CDR3aa: CASTFGSAETQYF; CDR3nt: TGTGCCAGCACCTTTGGGAGTGCCGAGACCCAGTACTTC
j_gene: TRBJ1-4; d_gene: NA; v_gene: TRBV27; abundance: NA; CDR3aa: CASSLYGAAEKLFF; CDR3nt: TGTGCCAGCAGTTTATATGGGGCGGCTGAAAAACTGTTTTTT
j_gene: TRBJ2-7; d_gene: TRBD2; v_gene: TRBV7-9; abundance: once; CDR3aa: CASSSANPAGTYEQYF; CDR3nt: TGTGCCAGCAGCTCCGCTAACCCAGCGGGAACCTACGAGCAGTACTTC
j_gene: TRBJ1-4; d_gene: TRBD1; v_gene: TRBV6-4; abundance: NA; CDR3aa: CASSRESGQGQKLFF; CDR3nt: TGTGCCAGCAGCCGTGAGTCGGGACAGGGTCAAAAACTGTTTTTT
j_gene: TRBJ1-4; d_gene: NA; v_gene: TRBV6-5; abundance: NA; CDR3aa: CASSYRTAGKEKLFF; CDR3nt: TGTGCCAGCAGTTATCGCACGGCCGGGAAGGAAAAACTGTTTTTT
j_gene: TRBJ2-3; d_gene: TRBD2; v_gene: TRBV14; abundance: NA; CDR3aa: CASSLRLAPSTDTQYF; CDR3nt: TGTGCCAGCAGCCTGAGACTAGCGCCTAGCACAGATACGCAGTATTTT
j_gene: TRBJ1-2; d_gene: NA; v_gene: TRBV27; abundance: once; CDR3aa: CASSSVWAGGGYTF; CDR3nt: TGTGCCAGCAGCTCTGTTTGGGCGGGAGGCGGCTACACCTTC
j_gene: TRBJ1-2; d_gene: TRBD1; v_gene: TRBV10-3; abundance: NA; CDR3aa: CAISQGGTVNYGYTF; CDR3nt: TGTGCCATCAGCCAAGGAGGGACAGTCAACTATGGCTACACCTTC
j_gene: TRBJ1-2; d_gene: TRBD1; v_gene: TRBV9; abundance: NA; CDR3aa: CASSVMTGGKYGYTF; CDR3nt: TGTGCCAGCAGCGTTATGACAGGGGGAAAATATGGCTACACCTTC
j_gene: TRBJ1-1; d_gene: NA; v_gene: TRBV18; abundance: once; CDR3aa: CASSTTATGTVNTEAFF; CDR3nt: TGTGCCAGCTCAACAACGGCCACAGGGACGGTTAACACTGAAGCTTTCTTT
j_gene: TRBJ1-1; d_gene: NA; v_gene: TRBV30; abundance: NA; CDR3aa: CAWALGGANTEAFF; CDR3nt: TGTGCCTGGGCCTTGGGGGGGGCGAACACTGAAGCTTTCTTT
j_gene: TRBJ2-7; d_gene: TRBD1; v_gene: TRBV4-1; abundance: NA; CDR3aa: CASSQGGQGTHYEQYF; CDR3nt: TGCGCCAGCAGCCAAGGAGGACAGGGGACCCACTACGAGCAGTACTTC
j_gene: TRBJ2-1; d_gene: NA; v_gene: TRBV7-9; abundance: few; CDR3aa: CASSSIIGPGSYNEQFF; CDR3nt: TGTGCCAGCAGCTCGATTATTGGCCCGGGTTCCTACAATGAGCAGTTCTTC
j_gene: TRBJ2-5; d_gene: NA; v_gene: TRBV29-1; abundance: NA; CDR3aa: CSVGRSYQETQYF; CDR3nt: TGCAGCGTTGGTCGGAGTTACCAAGAGACCCAGTACTTC
j_gene: TRBJ2-7; d_gene: TRBD1; v_gene: TRBV7-8; abundance: NA; CDR3aa: CASSLSLVRTGDREQYF; CDR3nt: TGTGCCAGCAGCTTAAGTCTAGTCCGGACAGGGGATCGGGAGCAGTACTTC
j_gene: TRBJ2-5; d_gene: NA; v_gene: TRBV5-5; abundance: NA; CDR3aa: CASSLQGLLTQYF; CDR3nt: TGTGCCAGCAGCTTGCAGGGATTACTGACCCAGTACTTC
j_gene: TRBJ1-3; d_gene: NA; v_gene: TRBV15; abundance: NA; CDR3aa: CATSNLGGGNTIYF; CDR3nt: TGTGCCACCAGCAACCTGGGAGGGGGAAACACCATATATTTT
j_gene: TRBJ2-1; d_gene: NA; v_gene: TRBV18; abundance: NA; CDR3aa: CASSPASYSYNEQFF; CDR3nt: TGTGCCAGCTCACCTGCGAGTTACTCCTACAATGAGCAGTTCTTC
j_gene: TRBJ1-4; d_gene: NA; v_gene: TRBV18; abundance: NA; CDR3aa: CASSRAEEKLFF; CDR3nt: TGTGCCAGCTCACGGGCCGAGGAAAAACTGTTTTTT
j_gene: TRBJ2-3; d_gene: NA; v_gene: TRBV7-2; abundance: NA; CDR3aa: CASSRAGPRTDTQYF; CDR3nt: TGTGCCAGCAGCCGGGCGGGGCCGAGGACAGATACGCAGTATTTT